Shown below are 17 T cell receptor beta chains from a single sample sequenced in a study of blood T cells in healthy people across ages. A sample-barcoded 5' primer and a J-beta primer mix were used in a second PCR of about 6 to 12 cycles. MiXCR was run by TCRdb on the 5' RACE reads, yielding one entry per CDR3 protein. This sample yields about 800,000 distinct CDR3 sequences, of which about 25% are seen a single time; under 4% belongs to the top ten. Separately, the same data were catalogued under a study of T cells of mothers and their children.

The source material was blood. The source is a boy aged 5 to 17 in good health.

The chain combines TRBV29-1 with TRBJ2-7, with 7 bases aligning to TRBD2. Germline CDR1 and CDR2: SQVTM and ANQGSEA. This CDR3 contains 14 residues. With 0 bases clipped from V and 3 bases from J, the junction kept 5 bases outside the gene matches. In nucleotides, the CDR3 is TGCAGCGTTGAAGATTCCGGGACTAACTACGAGCAGTACTTC. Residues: CSVEDSGTNYEQYF.

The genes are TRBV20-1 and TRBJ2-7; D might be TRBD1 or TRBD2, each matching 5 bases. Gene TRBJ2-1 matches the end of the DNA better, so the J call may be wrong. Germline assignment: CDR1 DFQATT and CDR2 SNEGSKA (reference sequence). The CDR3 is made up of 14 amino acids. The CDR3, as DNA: TGCAGTGCTAGCCGTCGGGGCCCTGGGAATGAGCAGTTCTTC. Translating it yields CSASRRGPGNEQFF.

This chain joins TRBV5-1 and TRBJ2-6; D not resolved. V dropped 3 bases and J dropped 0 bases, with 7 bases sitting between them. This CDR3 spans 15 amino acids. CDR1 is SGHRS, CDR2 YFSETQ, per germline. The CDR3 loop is CASSSDGSGANVLTF. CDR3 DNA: TGCGCCAGCAGCTCGGACGGCTCTGGGGCCAACGTCCTGACTTTC.

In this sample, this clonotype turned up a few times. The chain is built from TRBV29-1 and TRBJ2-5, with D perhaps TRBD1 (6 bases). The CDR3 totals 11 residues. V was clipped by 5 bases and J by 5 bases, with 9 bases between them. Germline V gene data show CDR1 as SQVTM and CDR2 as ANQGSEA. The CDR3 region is CSVQGMETQYF. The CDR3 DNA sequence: TGCAGCGTTCAGGGGATGGAGACCCAGTACTTC.

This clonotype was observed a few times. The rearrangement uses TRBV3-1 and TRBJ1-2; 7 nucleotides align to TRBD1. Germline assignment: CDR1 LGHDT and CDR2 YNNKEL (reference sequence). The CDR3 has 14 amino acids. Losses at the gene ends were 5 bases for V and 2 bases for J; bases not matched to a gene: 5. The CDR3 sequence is CASSSRDRNYGYTF. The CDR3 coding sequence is TGTGCCAGCAGCTCCCGGGACAGAAACTATGGCTACACCTTC.

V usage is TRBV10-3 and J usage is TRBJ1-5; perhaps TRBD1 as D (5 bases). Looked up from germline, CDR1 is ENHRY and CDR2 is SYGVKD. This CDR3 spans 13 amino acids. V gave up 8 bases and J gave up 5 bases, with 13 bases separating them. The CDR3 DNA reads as TGTGCCATCGGGGGGTCTGAAGATCAGCCCCAGCATTTT. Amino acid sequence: CAIGGSEDQPQHF.

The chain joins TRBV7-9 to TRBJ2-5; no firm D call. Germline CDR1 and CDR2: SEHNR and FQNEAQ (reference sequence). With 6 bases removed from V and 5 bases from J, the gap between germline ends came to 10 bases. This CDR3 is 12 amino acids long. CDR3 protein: CASRTTRETQYF. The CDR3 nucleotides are TGTGCCAGCAGGACGACCCGGGAGACCCAGTACTTC.

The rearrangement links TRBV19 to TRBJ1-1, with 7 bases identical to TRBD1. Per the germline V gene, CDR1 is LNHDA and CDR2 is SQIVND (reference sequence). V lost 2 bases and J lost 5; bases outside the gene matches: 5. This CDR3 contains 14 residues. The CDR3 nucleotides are TGTGCCAGTAGTATACTTACAGGGGATACTGAAGCTTTCTTT. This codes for CASSILTGDTEAFF. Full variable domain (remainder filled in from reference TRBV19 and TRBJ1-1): DGGITQSPKYLFRKEGQNVTLSCEQNLNHDAMYWYRQDPGQGLRLIYYSQIVNDFQKGDIAEGYSVSREKKESFPLTVTSAQKNPTAFYLCASSILTGDTEAFFGQGTRLTVV.

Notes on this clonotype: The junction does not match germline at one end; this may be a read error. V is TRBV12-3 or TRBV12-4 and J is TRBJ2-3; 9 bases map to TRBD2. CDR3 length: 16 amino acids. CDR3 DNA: TGTGCCAGCAGCCCCGGTCTAGCGGGGAGCACAGATGCGCAGTATTTT. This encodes CASSPGLAGSTDAQYF.

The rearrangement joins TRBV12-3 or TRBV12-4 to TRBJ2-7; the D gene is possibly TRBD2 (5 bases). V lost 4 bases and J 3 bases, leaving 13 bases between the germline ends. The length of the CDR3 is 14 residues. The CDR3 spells CASSSRTLVYEQYF. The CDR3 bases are TGTGCCAGCAGTTCCCGGACTTTAGTCTACGAGCAGTACTTC.

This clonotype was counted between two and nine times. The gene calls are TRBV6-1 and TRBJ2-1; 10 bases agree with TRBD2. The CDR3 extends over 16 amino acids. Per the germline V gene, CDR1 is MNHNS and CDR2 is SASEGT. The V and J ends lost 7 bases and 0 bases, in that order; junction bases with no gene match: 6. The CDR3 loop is CASKTSGLSSYNEQFF. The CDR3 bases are TGTGCCAGCAAGACTAGCGGGTTAAGCTCCTACAATGAGCAGTTCTTC.

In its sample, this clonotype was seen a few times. CDR3 in amino acids: CASSVSQGHEQYF. CDR3 nucleotide sequence: TGTGCCAGCAGCGTGAGCCAGGGACACGAGCAGTACTTC. The chain carries TRBV9 and TRBJ2-7; tentatively, D is TRBD1 or TRBD2 (5 bases each). The V gene's germline CDR1 is SGDLS and CDR2 YYNGEE. CDR3 size: 13 residues. Between the trimmed V and J ends, which lost 2 bases and 5 bases, there was a span of 11 bases. The whole variable domain, remainder taken from reference TRBV9 and TRBJ2-7, is DSGVTQTPKHLITATGQRVTLRCSPRSGDLSVYWYQQSLDQGLQFLIQYYNGEERAKGNILERFSAQQFPDLHSELNLSSLELGDSALYFCASSVSQGHEQYFGPGTRLTVT.

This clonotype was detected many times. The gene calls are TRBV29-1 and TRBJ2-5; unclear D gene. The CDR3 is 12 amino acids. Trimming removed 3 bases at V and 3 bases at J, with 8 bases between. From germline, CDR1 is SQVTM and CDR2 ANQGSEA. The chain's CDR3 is CSVEDVEETQYF. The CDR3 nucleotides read TGCAGCGTTGAGGACGTCGAAGAGACCCAGTACTTC.

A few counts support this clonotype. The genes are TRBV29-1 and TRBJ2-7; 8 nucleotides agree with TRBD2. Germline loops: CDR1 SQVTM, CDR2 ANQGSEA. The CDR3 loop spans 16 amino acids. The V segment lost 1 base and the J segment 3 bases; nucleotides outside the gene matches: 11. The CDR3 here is CSVEGGSVLAGYEQYF. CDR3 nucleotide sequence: TGCAGCGTTGAAGGGGGCTCTGTGCTAGCGGGCTACGAGCAGTACTTC.

The CDR3 region has the DNA TGCAGTGCTTCCAACACGATGACAGGGCATTATGGCTACACCTTC. It yields the protein CSASNTMTGHYGYTF. The chain carries TRBV20-1 and TRBJ1-2; 7 bases map to TRBD1. CDR3 size: 15 residues. With 5 bases clipped from V and 5 bases from J, the junction kept 14 bases outside the gene matches. Germline V gene lookup returns CDR1 DFQATT and CDR2 SNEGSKA (reference sequence).

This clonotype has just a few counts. This CDR3 reads CASSYEGPPQPQHF. CDR3 sequence (DNA): TGTGCCAGCAGTTATGAGGGTCCTCCCCAGCCCCAGCATTTT. V and J are TRBV6-5 and TRBJ1-5; D unresolved. The V gene lost 3 bases and the J gene lost 7 bases, with 13 bases spanning the gap. The CDR3 extends over 14 amino acids. Germline loops: CDR1 MNHEY, CDR2 SVGAGI.

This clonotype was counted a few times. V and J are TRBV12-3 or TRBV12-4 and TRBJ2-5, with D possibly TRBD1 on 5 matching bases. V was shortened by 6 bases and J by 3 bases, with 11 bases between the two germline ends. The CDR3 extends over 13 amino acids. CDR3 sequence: CASSHRQKETQYF. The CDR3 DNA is TGTGCCAGCAGCCACAGACAGAAAGAGACCCAGTACTTC.